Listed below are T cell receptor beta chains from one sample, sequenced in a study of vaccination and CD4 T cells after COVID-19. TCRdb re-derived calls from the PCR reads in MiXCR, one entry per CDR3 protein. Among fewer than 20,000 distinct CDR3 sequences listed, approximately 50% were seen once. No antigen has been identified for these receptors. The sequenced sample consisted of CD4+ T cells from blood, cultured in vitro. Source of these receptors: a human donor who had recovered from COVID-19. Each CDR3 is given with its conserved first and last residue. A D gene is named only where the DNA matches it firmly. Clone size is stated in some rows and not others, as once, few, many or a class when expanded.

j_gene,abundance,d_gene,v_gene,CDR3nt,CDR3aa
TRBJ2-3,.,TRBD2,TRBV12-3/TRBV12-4,TGTGCCAGCAGCCGCTCACGGGGGGGCGGCACAGATACGCAGTATTTT,CASSRSRGGGTDTQYF
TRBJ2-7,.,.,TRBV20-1,TGCAGTGCTAGCTCTCCCGGTTCGCCCTCCTACGAGCAGTACTTC,CSASSPGSPSYEQYF
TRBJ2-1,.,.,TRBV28,TGTGCCAGCAGTGCCGTTCGGGAGAGCAATGAGCAGTTCTTC,CASSAVRESNEQFF
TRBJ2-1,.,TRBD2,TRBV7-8,TGTGCCAGCAGCTTTGGGACTAGCGGGAGGGCGGGTTACAATGAGCAGTTCTTC,CASSFGTSGRAGYNEQFF
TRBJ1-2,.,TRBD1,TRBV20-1,TGCAGTGCTACCGCGGGACAGAAATCTAACTATGGCTACACCTTC,CSATAGQKSNYGYTF
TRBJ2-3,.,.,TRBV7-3,TGTGCCAGCAGTCGGGTGGCGGGGGCGTTAGATACGCAGTATTTT,CASSRVAGALDTQYF
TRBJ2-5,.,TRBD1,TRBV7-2,TGTGCCAGCAGCCCCCGACAGGGGATCAGGGAGACCCAGTACTTC,CASSPRQGIRETQYF
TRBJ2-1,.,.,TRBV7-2,TGTGCCAGCAGTAAAGGACTGGAGTTCTCCTACAATGAGCAGTTCTTC,CASSKGLEFSYNEQFF
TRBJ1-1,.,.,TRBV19,TGTGCCAGTAGTGCTGCCCACTGGAACACTGAAGCTTTCTTT,CASSAAHWNTEAFF
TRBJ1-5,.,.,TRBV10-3,TGTGCCATCAGGCAGGGTTATGGGCAGCCCCAGCATTTT,CAIRQGYGQPQHF
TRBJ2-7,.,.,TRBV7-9,TGTGCCAGCACCATTGACGAGACCGCGAGCAGTAGGGTATTCTTC,CASTIDETASSRVFF
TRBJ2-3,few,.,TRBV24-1,TGTGCCACCAGTGTCGGGGGCACAGATACGCAGTATTTT,CATSVGGTDTQYF
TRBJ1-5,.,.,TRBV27,TGTGCCAGCAGTTTGGGGGGCGGGATTCAGCCCCAGCATTTT,CASSLGGGIQPQHF
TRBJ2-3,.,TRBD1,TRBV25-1,TGTGCCAGCAGTGAGGGTGACAGGGGCACAGATACGCAGTATTTT,CASSEGDRGTDTQYF
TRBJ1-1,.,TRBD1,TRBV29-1,TGCAGCGTTGAAGGGGACAGGGAGGGCACTGAAGCTTTCTTT,CSVEGDREGTEAFF
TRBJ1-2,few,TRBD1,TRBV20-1,TGCAGTGCAAGAGGGGGCTGGGACGGCTACACCTTC,CSARGGWDGYTF
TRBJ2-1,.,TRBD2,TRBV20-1,TGCAGTGCAACTCTAGCGGGTGATTTCAATGAGCAGTTCTTC,CSATLAGDFNEQFF
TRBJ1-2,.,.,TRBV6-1,TGTGCCAGCAGGGGAGTGAGCGCGGGCTACACCTTC,CASRGVSAGYTF
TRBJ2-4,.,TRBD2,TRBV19,TGTGCCATCGGAGGACGGGGGGGAGAAAACATTCAGTACTTC,CAIGGRGGENIQYF
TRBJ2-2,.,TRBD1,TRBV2,TGTGCCAGCCGGACCCGGACAGGATACACCGGGGAGCTGTTTTTT,CASRTRTGYTGELFF
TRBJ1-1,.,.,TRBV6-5,TGTGCCAGCAGTTCCCAACGGGGTTTTAACACTGAAGCTTTCTTT,CASSSQRGFNTEAFF
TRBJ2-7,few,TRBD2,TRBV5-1,TGCGCCAGCAGCTGGACCTTAGCGGGGCCCTCCTACGAGCAGTACTTC,CASSWTLAGPSYEQYF
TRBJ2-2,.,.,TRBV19,TGTGCCAGTAGCCCCGCGGGGGCCGACACCGGGGAGCTGTTTTTT,CASSPAGADTGELFF
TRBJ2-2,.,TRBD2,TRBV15,TGTGCCACCAGCAGAGATATAGCGGGGTTGGTCGGGGAGCTGTTTTTT,CATSRDIAGLVGELFF
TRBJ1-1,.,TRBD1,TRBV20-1,TGCAGTGCTAGAGAGGGACAGGTTCGTGGAGCTTTCTTT,CSAREGQVRGAFF
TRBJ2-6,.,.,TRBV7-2,TGTGCCAGCATCGACCCCTGGGGGGCAGGGCGCTCTGGGGCCAACGTCCTGACTTTC,CASIDPWGAGRSGANVLTF
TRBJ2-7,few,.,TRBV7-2,TGTGCCAGCAGCTCCGCTGGGCTTTCAGACGAGCAGTACTTC,CASSSAGLSDEQYF